This TCR beta chain was captured by sequencing in a study of graft-versus-host responses after intestinal transplantation. Study conclusions and caveats: Within the allografts of patients who had graft-donor T cell macrochimerism, graft-versus-host to host-versus-graft clonal ratios were high.

Using immunoSEQ multiplex PCR, the repertoire was profiled, and TCRdb retains in-frame clones only, with some absent. The profile covers approximately 92,000 clones, with about 89% appearing a single time and 5% to 6.5% taken by the ten largest. This clone occurred once. Its antigen remains unknown. Germline loops: CDR1 SGHVS, CDR2 FNYEAQ. V was shortened by 5 bases and J by 1 base, with 15 bases between the two germline ends. This CDR3 is 15 amino acids long. The chain joins TRBV7-6 to TRBJ2-7; D not certain. This specimen consisted of unstimulated CD8+ T cells sorted from spleen or lymph node cells, obtained before intestinal transplant. The sequence derives from a human donor who received an intestinal transplant. The CDR3 sequence: CASSANLESSYEQYF. In DNA, the CDR3 is TGTGCCAGCAGCGCAAACCTAGAGTCGTCCTACGAGCAGTACTTC.